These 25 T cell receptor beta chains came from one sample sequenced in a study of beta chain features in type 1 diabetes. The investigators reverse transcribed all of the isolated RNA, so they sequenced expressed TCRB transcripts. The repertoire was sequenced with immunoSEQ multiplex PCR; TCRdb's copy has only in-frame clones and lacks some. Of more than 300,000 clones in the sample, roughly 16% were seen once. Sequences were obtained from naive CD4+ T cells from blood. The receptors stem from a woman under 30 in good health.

CDR3 in amino acids: CASGTGQRREQYF. The CDR3 bases are TGTGCCAGCGGGACAGGGCAGAGGCGCGAGCAGTACTTC. The chain recombines TRBV6-5 with TRBJ2-7; 9 bases are shared with TRBD1. This CDR3 is 13 amino acids long. V shed 8 bases, J shed 6 bases, and the junction held 8 bases outside the gene matches. Germline V gene data show CDR1 as MNHEY and CDR2 as SVGAGI.

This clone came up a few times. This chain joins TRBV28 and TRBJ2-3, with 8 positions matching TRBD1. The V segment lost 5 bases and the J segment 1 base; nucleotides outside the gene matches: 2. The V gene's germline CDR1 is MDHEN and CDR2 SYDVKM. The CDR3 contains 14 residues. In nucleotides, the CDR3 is TGTGCCAGCAGTCAGACAGGGGGCACAGATACGCAGTATTTT. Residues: CASSQTGGTDTQYF.

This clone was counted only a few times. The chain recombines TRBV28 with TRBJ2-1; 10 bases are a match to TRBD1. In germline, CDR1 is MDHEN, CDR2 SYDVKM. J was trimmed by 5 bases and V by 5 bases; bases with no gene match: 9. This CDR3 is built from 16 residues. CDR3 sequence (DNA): TGTGCCAGCAGTCGGACAACCGGGACAGGGGACAATGAGCAGTTCTTC. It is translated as CASSRTTGTGDNEQFF.

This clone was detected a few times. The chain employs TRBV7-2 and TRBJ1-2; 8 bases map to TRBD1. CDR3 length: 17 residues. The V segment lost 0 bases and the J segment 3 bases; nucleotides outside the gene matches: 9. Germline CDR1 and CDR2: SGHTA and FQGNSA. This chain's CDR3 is CASSLADGGQGHYGYTF. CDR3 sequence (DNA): TGTGCCAGCAGCTTAGCCGACGGAGGACAGGGACACTATGGCTACACCTTC. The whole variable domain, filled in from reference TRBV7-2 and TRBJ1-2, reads GAGVSQSPSNKVTEKGKDVELRCDPISGHTALYWYRQSLGQGLEFLIYFQGNSAPDKSGLPSDRFSAERTGGSVSTLTIQRTQQEDSAVYLCASSLADGGQGHYGYTFGSGTRLTVV.

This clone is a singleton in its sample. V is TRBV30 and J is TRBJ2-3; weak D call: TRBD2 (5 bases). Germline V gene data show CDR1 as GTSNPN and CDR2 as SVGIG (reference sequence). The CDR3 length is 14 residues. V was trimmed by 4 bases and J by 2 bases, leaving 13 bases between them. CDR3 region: CAWKRSEDTDTQYF. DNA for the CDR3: TGTGCCTGGAAAAGGTCGGAGGACACAGATACGCAGTATTTT.

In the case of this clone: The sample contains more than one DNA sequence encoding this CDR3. CDR3 loop: CSVEGTGGYEQYF. The CDR3 bases are TGCAGCGTTGAAGGGACAGGGGGCTACGAGCAGTACTTC. This rearrangement joins TRBV29-1 to TRBJ2-7; TRBD1 matches 10 bases. CDR1 SQVTM and CDR2 ANQGSEA come from the germline V gene. V gave up 1 base and J gave up 3 bases; unmatched junction bases: 0. The CDR3 is 13 amino acids.

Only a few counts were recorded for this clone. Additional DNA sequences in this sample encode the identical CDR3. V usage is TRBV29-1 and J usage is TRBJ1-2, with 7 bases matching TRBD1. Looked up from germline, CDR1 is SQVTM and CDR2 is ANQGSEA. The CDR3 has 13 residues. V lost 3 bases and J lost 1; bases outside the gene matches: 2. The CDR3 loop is CSVDRGFNYGYTF. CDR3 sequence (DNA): TGCAGCGTTGACAGGGGGTTTAACTATGGCTACACCTTC.

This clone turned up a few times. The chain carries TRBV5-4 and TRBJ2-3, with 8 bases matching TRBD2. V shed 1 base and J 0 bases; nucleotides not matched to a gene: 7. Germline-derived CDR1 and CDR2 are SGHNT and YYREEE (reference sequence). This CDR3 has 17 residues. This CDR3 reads CASSLRPGGRSTDTQYF. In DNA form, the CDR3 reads TGTGCCAGCAGCTTGAGACCCGGCGGGAGGAGCACAGATACGCAGTATTTT.

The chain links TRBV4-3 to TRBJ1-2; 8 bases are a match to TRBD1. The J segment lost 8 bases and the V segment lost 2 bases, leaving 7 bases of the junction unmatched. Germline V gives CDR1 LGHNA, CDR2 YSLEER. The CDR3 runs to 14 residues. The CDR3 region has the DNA TGCGCCAGCAGCCAATATGGACAGGGAGACGGCTACACCTTC. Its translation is CASSQYGQGDGYTF.

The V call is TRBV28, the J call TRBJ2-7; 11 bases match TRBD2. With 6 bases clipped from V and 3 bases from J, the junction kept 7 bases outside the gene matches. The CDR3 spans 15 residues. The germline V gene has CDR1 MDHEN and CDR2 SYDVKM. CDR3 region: CASSQEGLAGYEQYF. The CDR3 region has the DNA TGTGCCAGCAGCCAGGAAGGACTAGCGGGCTACGAGCAGTACTTC.

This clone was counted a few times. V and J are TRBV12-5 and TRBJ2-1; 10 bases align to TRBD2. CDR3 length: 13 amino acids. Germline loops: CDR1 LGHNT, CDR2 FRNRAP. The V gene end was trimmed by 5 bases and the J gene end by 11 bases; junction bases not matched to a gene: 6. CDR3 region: CASGAGLAFKQFF. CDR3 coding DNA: TGTGCTAGTGGTGCGGGACTAGCGTTCAAGCAGTTCTTC.

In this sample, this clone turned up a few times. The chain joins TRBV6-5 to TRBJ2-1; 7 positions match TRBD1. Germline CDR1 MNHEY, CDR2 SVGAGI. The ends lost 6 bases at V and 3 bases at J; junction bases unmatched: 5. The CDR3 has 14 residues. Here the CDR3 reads CASSLGTVYNEQFF. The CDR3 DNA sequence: TGTGCCAGCAGCCTAGGGACAGTCTACAATGAGCAGTTCTTC.

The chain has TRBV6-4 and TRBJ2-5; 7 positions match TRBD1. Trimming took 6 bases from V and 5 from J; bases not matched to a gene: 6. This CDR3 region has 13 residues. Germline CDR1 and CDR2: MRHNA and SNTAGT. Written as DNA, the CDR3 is TGTGCCAGCAGCCAGACAGGGACGGAGACCCAGTACTTC. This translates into CASSQTGTETQYF.

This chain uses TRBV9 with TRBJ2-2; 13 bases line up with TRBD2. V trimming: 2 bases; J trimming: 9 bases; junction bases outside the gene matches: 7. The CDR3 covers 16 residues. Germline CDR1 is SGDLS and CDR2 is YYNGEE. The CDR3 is CASSVGTSGVTRELFF. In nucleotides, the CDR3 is TGTGCCAGCAGCGTCGGGACTAGCGGGGTGACCAGGGAGCTGTTTTTT.

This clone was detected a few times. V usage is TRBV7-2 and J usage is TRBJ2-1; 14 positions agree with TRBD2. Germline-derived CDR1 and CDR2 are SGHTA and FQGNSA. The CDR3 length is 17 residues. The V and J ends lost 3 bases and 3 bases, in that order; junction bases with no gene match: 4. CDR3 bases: TGTGCCAGCAGCTTGTCCGGGACTAGCGGGAGCTACAATGAGCAGTTCTTC. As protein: CASSLSGTSGSYNEQFF.

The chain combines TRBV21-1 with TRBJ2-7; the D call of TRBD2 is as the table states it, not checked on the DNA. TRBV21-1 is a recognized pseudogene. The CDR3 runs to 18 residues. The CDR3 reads CASSKVSQIRGRSYEQYF. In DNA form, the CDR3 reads TGTGCCAGCAGCAAAGTATCCCAAATCCGCGGGAGATCCTACGAGCAGTACTTC.

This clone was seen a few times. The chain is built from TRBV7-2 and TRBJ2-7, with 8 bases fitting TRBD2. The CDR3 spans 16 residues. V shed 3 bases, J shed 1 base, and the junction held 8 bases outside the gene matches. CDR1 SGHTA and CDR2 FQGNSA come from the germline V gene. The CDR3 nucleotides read TGTGCCAGCAGCTTCGTCGGGGGGGGTGTTTCCTACGAGCAGTACTTC. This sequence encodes CASSFVGGGVSYEQYF.

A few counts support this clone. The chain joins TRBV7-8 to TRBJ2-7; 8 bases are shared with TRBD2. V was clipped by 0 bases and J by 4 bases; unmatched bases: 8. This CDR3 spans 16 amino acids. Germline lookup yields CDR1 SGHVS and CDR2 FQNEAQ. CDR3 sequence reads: CASSLATGGPSYEQYF. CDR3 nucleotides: TGTGCCAGCAGCTTAGCTACGGGAGGGCCCTCGTACGAGCAGTACTTC.

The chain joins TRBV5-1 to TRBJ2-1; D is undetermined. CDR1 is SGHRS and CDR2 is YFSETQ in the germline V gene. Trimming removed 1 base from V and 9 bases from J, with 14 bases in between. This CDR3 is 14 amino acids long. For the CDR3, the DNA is TGCGCCAGCAGCTTGCGGCGGCAACCGGTTGAGCAGTTCTTC. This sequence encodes CASSLRRQPVEQFF.

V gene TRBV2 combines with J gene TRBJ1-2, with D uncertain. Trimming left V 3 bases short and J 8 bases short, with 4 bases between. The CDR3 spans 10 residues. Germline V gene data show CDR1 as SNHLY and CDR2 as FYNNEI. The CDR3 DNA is TGTGCCAGCAGTGACTCGGGCTACACCTTC. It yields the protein CASSDSGYTF.

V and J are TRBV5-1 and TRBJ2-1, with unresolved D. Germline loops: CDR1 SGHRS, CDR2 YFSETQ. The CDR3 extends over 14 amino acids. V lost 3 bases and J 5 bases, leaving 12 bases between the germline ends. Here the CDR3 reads CASSYTASDNEQFF. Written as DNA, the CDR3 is TGCGCCAGCAGCTATACCGCCTCGGACAATGAGCAGTTCTTC.

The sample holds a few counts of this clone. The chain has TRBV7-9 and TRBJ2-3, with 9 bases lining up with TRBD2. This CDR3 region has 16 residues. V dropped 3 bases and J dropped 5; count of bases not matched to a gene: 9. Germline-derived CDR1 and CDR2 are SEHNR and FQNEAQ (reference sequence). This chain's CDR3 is CASSLGSGSRGDTQYF. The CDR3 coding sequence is TGTGCCAGCAGCTTGGGTAGCGGGAGCCGTGGAGATACGCAGTATTTT.

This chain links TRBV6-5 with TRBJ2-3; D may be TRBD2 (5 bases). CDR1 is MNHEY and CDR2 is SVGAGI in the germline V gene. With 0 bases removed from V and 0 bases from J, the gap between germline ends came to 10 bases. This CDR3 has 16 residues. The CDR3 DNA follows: TGTGCCAGCAGTTACTCGAATACGGGAAGCACAGATACGCAGTATTTT. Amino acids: CASSYSNTGSTDTQYF.

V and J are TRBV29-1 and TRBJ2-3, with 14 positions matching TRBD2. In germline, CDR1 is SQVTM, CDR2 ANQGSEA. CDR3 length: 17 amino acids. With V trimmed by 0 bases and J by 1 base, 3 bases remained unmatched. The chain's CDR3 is CSVEEGGLAGGTDTQYF. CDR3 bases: TGCAGCGTTGAAGAGGGGGGACTAGCGGGGGGCACAGATACGCAGTATTTT.

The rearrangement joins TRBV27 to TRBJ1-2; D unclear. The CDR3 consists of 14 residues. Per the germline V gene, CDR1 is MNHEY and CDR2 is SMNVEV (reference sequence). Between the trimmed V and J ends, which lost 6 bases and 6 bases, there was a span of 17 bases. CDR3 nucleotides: TGTGCCAGCAGCCCTACCAACAGATACAATGGCTACACCTTC. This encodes CASSPTNRYNGYTF.